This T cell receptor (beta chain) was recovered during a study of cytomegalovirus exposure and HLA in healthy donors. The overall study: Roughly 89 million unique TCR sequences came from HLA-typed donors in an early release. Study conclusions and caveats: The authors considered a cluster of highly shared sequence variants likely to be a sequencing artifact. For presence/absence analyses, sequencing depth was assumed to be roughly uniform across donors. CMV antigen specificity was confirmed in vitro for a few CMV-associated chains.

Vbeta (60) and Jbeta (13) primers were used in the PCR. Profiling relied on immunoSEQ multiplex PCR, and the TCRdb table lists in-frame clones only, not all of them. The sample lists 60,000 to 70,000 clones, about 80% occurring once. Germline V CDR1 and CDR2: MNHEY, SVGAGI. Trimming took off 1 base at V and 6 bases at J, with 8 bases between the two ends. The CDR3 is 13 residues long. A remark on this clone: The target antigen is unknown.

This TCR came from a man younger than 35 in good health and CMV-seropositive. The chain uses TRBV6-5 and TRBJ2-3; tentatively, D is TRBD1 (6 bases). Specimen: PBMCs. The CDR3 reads CASSYYTGDTQYF. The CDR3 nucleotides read TGTGCCAGCAGTTACTACACAGGGGATACGCAGTATTTT.